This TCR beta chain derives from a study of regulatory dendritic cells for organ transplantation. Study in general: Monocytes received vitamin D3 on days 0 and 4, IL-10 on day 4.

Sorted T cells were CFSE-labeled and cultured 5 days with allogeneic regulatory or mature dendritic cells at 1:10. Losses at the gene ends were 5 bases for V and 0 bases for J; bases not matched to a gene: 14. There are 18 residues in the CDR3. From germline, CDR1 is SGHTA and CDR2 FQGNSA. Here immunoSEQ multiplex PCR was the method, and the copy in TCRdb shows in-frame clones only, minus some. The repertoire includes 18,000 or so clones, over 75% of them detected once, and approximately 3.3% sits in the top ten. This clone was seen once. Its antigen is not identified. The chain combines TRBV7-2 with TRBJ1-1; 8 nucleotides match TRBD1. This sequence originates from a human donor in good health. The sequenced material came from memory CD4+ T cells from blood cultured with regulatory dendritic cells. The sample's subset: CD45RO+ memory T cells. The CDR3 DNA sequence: TGTGCCAGCAGCCTGAGAGAGGGGACAGGACGATTGAACACTGAAGCTTTCTTT. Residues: CASSLREGTGRLNTEAFF.